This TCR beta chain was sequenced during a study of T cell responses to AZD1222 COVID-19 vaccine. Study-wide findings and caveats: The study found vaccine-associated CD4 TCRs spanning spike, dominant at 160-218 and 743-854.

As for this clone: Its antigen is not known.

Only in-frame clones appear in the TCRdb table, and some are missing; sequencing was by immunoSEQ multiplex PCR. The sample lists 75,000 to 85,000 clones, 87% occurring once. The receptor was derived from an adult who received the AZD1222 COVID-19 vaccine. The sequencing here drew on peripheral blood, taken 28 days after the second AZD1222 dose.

DNA of the CDR3: TGCAGCGCACGGGACAGGTTGAGACAAGAGACCCAGTACTTC. This sequence encodes CSARDRLRQETQYF. The rearrangement links TRBV29-1 to TRBJ2-5; 8 nucleotides match TRBD1. V gave up 7 bases and J gave up 2 bases; unmatched junction bases: 9. The CDR3 is 14 amino acids. Germline V gene sequence: CDR1 SQVTM, CDR2 ANQGSEA.